These 24 T cell receptor beta chains originate from one sample sequenced in a study of CD8+ T cells in alopecia areata. Treatment of the sample: oral pan-JAK inhibitor, 5-10 mg twice daily. Isolated RNA was reverse transcribed into cDNA used as the sequencing template. Profiling relied on immunoSEQ multiplex PCR, and the TCRdb table lists in-frame clones only, not all of them. The data contain more than 85,000 clones, 50% to 75% of them seen just once; the ten biggest clones take up 15%. The starting material was CD8+ T cells sorted from blood, obtained at week 4, from a patient treated with tofacitinib. The receptor set was obtained from a human donor with alopecia areata.

The genes are TRBV9 and TRBJ2-5; TRBD2 might be the D (5 bases). Germline values: CDR1 SGDLS, CDR2 YYNGEE. This CDR3 comprises 13 residues. Trimming pared 2 bases from V and 5 bases from J, leaving 10 bases between. CDR3 region: CASSVGLWETQYF. CDR3 nucleotides: TGTGCCAGCAGCGTCGGACTTTGGGAGACCCAGTACTTC.

The sample holds a few counts of this clone. The V call is TRBV2, the J call TRBJ2-2; D tentatively fits TRBD1 or TRBD2 (5 bases each). Germline V gene lookup returns CDR1 SNHLY and CDR2 FYNNEI. V was pared by 1 base and J by 7 bases, with 13 bases between. CDR3 length: 15 amino acids. CDR3 in amino acids: CASSEESQRGGELFF. The CDR3 coding sequence is TGTGCCAGCAGTGAAGAATCACAGAGGGGCGGGGAGCTGTTTTTT.

This chain uses TRBV30 with TRBJ2-1; the match to TRBD2 covers 7 bases. The CDR3 sequence is 15 residues long. CDR1 GTSNPN and CDR2 SVGIG come from the germline V gene (reference sequence). Unmatched junction bases numbered 4, after V lost 0 bases and J lost 2 bases. The CDR3 nucleotides are TGTGCCTGGAGTGTATCGGCGGGGGCCTACAATGAGCAGTTCTTC. This encodes CAWSVSAGAYNEQFF.

The chain is built from TRBV19 and TRBJ2-1, with 15 bases that match TRBD2. Germline V gene lookup returns CDR1 LNHDA and CDR2 SQIVND (reference sequence). The CDR3 extends over 14 amino acids. V dropped 8 bases and J dropped 10; count of bases not matched to a gene: 6. Written as DNA, the CDR3 is TGTGCCAGTGAACCGGGACTAGCGGGGGGAGAGCAGTTCTTC. Translation gives CASEPGLAGGEQFF.

CDR3: CAWSVPSSDTQYF. In nucleotides, the CDR3 is TGTGCCTGGAGTGTACCTAGCTCAGATACGCAGTATTTT. This chain connects TRBV30 to TRBJ2-3; D is possibly TRBD2 (5 bases). V lost 0 bases to trimming and J lost 4 bases, with 8 bases between them. There are 13 residues in the CDR3. Germline V gene lookup returns CDR1 GTSNPN and CDR2 SVGIG (reference sequence).

The CDR3 coding sequence is TGTGCCAGCAGTGAATGGGCGGGGGGCGCTGGATACGAGCAGTACTTC. Protein: CASSEWAGGAGYEQYF. The chain recombines TRBV2 with TRBJ2-7, with 8 bases lining up with TRBD2. The CDR3 runs to 16 residues. Germline CDR1 and CDR2: SNHLY and FYNNEI. J was trimmed by 4 bases and V by 2 bases; bases with no gene match: 10. The full variable domain, rest sourced from reference TRBV2 and TRBJ2-7, is EPEVTQTPSHQVTQMGQEVILRCVPISNHLYFYWYRQILGQKVEFLVSFYNNEISEKSEIFDDQFSVERPDGSNFTLKIRSTKLEDSAMYFCASSEWAGGAGYEQYFGPGTRLTVT.

This chain connects TRBV9 to TRBJ1-1; D call uncertain. V shed 2 bases and J shed 1 base, with 6 bases lying between them. The germline CDR1 and CDR2 sequences are SGDLS and YYNGEE. The CDR3 extends over 13 amino acids. DNA of the CDR3: TGTGCCAGCAGCGTTCAAGGGAACACTGAAGCTTTCTTT. It specifies CASSVQGNTEAFF.

The J gene is TRBJ2-1, the V gene TRBV29-1; 8 bases agree with TRBD1. CDR3 length: 14 amino acids. CDR1 is SQVTM, CDR2 ANQGSEA, per germline. V lost 3 bases and J lost 9; bases outside the gene matches: 10. DNA for the CDR3: TGCAGCGTTGATGTCTCCAGGGGGCTTAGTGAGCAGTTCTTC. Encoded protein: CSVDVSRGLSEQFF.

This chain links TRBV7-9 with TRBJ1-1, with 9 bases identical to TRBD1. Looked up from germline, CDR1 is SEHNR and CDR2 is FQNEAQ (reference sequence). V was clipped by 4 bases and J by 3 bases; unmatched bases: 12. The CDR3 loop spans 17 amino acids. The CDR3 nucleotides read TGTGCCAGCAGCTCGACTACCGGGACAGGGATTTACACTGAAGCTTTCTTT. Its protein product is CASSSTTGTGIYTEAFF.

A few counts support this clone. V gene TRBV15 combines with J gene TRBJ1-5; no clear D gene. This CDR3 has 16 amino acids. The ends were cut back, 0 bases at V and 3 bases at J, with 12 bases in the middle. Germline V gives CDR1 LNHNV, CDR2 YYDKDF (reference sequence). The CDR3 here is CATSRDLGIINQPQHF. Here the CDR3 DNA reads TGTGCCACCAGCAGAGATCTAGGGATTATCAATCAGCCCCAGCATTTT. Based on the CDR3 plus reference TRBV15 and TRBJ1-5, the full variable domain is DAMVIQNPRYQVTQFGKPVTLSCSQTLNHNVMYWYQQKSSQAPKLLFHYYDKDFNNEADTPDNFQSRRPNTSFCFLDIRSPGLGDTAMYLCATSRDLGIINQPQHFGDGTRLSIL.

V usage is TRBV4-1 and J usage is TRBJ2-1, with 7 bases fitting TRBD2. Germline V gene sequence: CDR1 MGHRA, CDR2 YSYEKL. The CDR3 contains 17 residues. V lost 4 bases, J lost 1 base, and 10 bases stayed unmatched. CDR3 in DNA: TGCGCCAGCAGCCCCTCCCCGGGACTAAATTCCTACAATGAGCAGTTCTTC. This gives the protein CASSPSPGLNSYNEQFF.

The V call is TRBV5-5, the J call TRBJ1-1, with D possibly matching TRBD1 (5 bases). This CDR3 spans 14 amino acids. In germline, CDR1 is SGHKS, CDR2 YYEKEE (reference sequence). V was clipped by 3 bases and J by 2 bases, with 11 bases between them. The chain's CDR3 is CASSSRGENTEAFF. For the CDR3, the DNA is TGTGCCAGCAGCTCGAGGGGTGAAAACACTGAAGCTTTCTTT.

The gene calls are TRBV9 and TRBJ2-7; D gene uncertain. From germline, CDR1 is SGDLS and CDR2 YYNGEE. Between the trimmed V and J ends, which lost 0 bases and 5 bases, there was a span of 15 bases. This CDR3 has 15 amino acids. CDR3 amino acids: CASSVGRSSWDEQYF. The CDR3 DNA sequence: TGTGCCAGCAGCGTAGGTAGGTCCTCTTGGGACGAGCAGTACTTC.

The chain employs TRBV6-5 and TRBJ2-7, with 8 bases matching TRBD1. V lost 2 bases and J lost 6; bases outside the gene matches: 6. The CDR3 totals 14 residues. Germline-derived CDR1 and CDR2 are MNHEY and SVGAGI. CDR3 DNA: TGTGCCAGCAGTTACCTGGGACAGGCGGGCGAGCAGTACTTC. As protein: CASSYLGQAGEQYF.

This clone showed up just a few times. This chain connects TRBV28 to TRBJ2-7; D could derive from TRBD1 or TRBD2 (5 bases each). Germline CDR1 is MDHEN and CDR2 is SYDVKM. Between the trimmed V and J ends, which lost 8 bases and 0 bases, there was a span of 17 bases. The CDR3 spans 15 residues. This CDR3 reads CASEPPTGPSYEQYF. As DNA, the CDR3 is TGTGCCAGCGAACCCCCCACGGGGCCCTCCTACGAGCAGTACTTC.

This clone was counted a few times. The rearrangement uses TRBV2 and TRBJ2-7; D might be TRBD2 (6 bases). Germline V gene lookup returns CDR1 SNHLY and CDR2 FYNNEI. The CDR3 loop spans 16 amino acids. Trimming took 10 bases from V and 2 from J, leaving 24 bases between them. CDR3: CATREGSSGLAYEQYF. CDR3 nucleotide sequence: TGTGCCACCCGGGAAGGGAGTAGCGGTCTAGCCTACGAGCAGTACTTC.

This chain uses TRBV4-1 with TRBJ2-5; D uncertain. The germline V and J ends were trimmed by 3 bases and 1 base, with 12 bases remaining between them. Germline V gene lookup returns CDR1 MGHRA and CDR2 YSYEKL. This CDR3 region has 15 residues. The DNA of the CDR3 is TGCGCCAGCAGCCAGGGAATTGGGCTCCAAGAGACCCAGTACTTC. Its translation: CASSQGIGLQETQYF.

This rearrangement joins TRBV28 to TRBJ2-1; D possibly corresponds to TRBD1 (6 bases). From germline, CDR1 is MDHEN and CDR2 SYDVKM. The CDR3 has 13 residues. V dropped 6 bases and J dropped 7 bases, with 13 bases sitting between them. This CDR3 is CASSPGHTNEQFF. The CDR3 DNA is TGTGCCAGCAGCCCGGGACACACAAATGAGCAGTTCTTC.

This clone was observed a handful of times. This sequence joins TRBV28 and TRBJ2-1; TRBD2 might be the D (6 bases). V lost 2 bases, J lost 0 bases, and 11 bases lay in between. The CDR3 extends over 16 amino acids. Germline CDR1 and CDR2: MDHEN and SYDVKM. The CDR3 bases are TGTGCCAGCAGTTTACTAGCGCGAGGCTCCTACAATGAGCAGTTCTTC. Protein sequence: CASSLLARGSYNEQFF.

This clone has just a few counts. This chain joins TRBV7-9 and TRBJ2-1; 11 bases match TRBD2. The V and J ends lost 5 bases and 6 bases, in that order; junction bases with no gene match: 6. The V gene's germline CDR1 is SEHNR and CDR2 FQNEAQ (reference sequence). The CDR3 consists of 15 residues. The CDR3 DNA reads as TGTGCCAGCAGCCATACTAGCGGGAGACCCAATGAGCAGTTCTTC. Its translation: CASSHTSGRPNEQFF.

This rearrangement joins TRBV10-2 to TRBJ2-1; tentative D call: TRBD1 (5 bases). The CDR3 totals 11 residues. Germline CDR1 and CDR2: WSHSY and SAAADI. The germline V and J ends were trimmed by 6 bases and 6 bases, with 6 bases remaining between them. This CDR3 reads CASRDINEQFF. The CDR3 nucleotides read TGCGCCAGCAGGGACATCAATGAGCAGTTCTTC.

The V gene is TRBV27, the J gene TRBJ2-7; D is perhaps TRBD1 (6 bases). Trimming shortened V by 6 bases and J by 3 bases, and 12 bases separated the two germline ends. This CDR3 is 13 amino acids long. Germline values: CDR1 MNHEY, CDR2 SMNVEV (reference sequence). The CDR3 spells CASRETGDYEQYF. In DNA, the CDR3 is TGTGCCAGCAGGGAGACAGGCGACTACGAGCAGTACTTC.

The chain uses TRBV4-2 and TRBJ2-7, with TRBD1 matching 9 bases. CDR1 is LGHNA, CDR2 YNFKEQ, per germline. The CDR3 totals 14 residues. With V trimmed by 4 bases and J by 6 bases, 7 bases remained unmatched. CDR3 region: CASSLGQGEVEQYF. CDR3 bases: TGTGCCAGCAGCCTGGGACAGGGAGAAGTCGAGCAGTACTTC.

The chain joins TRBV9 to TRBJ2-3; unclear D gene. This CDR3 is built from 13 residues. Per germline, CDR1 SGDLS and CDR2 YYNGEE. Trimming shortened V by 6 bases and J by 4 bases, and 12 bases separated the two germline ends. CDR3: CASNLLTPDTQYF. For the CDR3, the DNA is TGTGCCAGCAACTTACTGACCCCAGATACGCAGTATTTT.